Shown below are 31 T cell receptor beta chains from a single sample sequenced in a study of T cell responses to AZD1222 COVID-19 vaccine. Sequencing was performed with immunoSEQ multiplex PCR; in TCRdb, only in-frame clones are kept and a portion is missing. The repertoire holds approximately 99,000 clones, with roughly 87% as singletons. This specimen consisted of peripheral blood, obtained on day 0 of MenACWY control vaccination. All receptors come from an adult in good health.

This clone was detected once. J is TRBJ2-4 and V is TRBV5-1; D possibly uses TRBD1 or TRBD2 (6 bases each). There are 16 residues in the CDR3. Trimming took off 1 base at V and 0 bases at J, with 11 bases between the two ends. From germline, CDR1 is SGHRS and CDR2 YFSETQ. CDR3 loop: CASSLTGALAKNIQYF. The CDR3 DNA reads TGCGCCAGCAGCTTGACGGGGGCCTTAGCCAAAAACATTCAGTACTTC.

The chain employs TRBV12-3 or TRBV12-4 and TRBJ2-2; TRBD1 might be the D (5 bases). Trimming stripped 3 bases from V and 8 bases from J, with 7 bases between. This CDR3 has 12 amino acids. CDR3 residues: CASSFQGGELFF. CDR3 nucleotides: TGTGCCAGCAGTTTCCAGGGTGGGGAGCTGTTTTTT.

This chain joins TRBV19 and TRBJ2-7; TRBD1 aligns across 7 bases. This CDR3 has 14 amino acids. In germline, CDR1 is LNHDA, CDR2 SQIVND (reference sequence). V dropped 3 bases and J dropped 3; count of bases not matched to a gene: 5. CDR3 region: CASSIRDRSYEQYF. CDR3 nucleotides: TGTGCCAGTAGTATTCGGGACAGAAGCTACGAGCAGTACTTC.

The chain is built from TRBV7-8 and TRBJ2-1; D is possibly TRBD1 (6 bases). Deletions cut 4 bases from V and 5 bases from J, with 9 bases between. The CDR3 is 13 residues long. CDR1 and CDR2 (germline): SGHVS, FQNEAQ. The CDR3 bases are TGTGCCAGCAGCTCGGACAGCCACAATGAGCAGTTCTTC. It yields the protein CASSSDSHNEQFF. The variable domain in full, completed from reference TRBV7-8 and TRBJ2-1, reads GAGVSQSPRYKVAKRGQDVALRCDPISGHVSLFWYQQALGQGPEFLTYFQNEAQLDKSGLPSDRFFAERPEGSVSTLKIQRTQQEDSAVYLCASSSDSHNEQFFGPGTRLTVL.

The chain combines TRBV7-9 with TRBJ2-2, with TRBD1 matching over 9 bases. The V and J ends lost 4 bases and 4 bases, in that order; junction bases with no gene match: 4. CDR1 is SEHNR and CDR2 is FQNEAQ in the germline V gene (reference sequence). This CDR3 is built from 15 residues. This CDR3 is CASSWGTGSTGELFF. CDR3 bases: TGTGCCAGCAGCTGGGGGACAGGGTCCACCGGGGAGCTGTTTTTT.

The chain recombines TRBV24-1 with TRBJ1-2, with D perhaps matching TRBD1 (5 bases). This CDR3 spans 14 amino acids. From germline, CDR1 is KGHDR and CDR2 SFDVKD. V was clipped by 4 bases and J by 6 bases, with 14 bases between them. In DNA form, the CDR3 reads TGTGCCACCAGTGACCTGGGGGGAGGGGATGGCTACACCTTC. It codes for CATSDLGGGDGYTF.

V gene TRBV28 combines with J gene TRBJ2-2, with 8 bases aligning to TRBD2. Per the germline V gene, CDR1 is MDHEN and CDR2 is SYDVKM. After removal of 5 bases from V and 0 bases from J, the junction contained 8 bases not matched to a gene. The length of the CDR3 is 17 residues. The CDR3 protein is CASSTRGGRPNTGELFF. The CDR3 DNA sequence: TGTGCCAGCAGTACCCGGGGGGGTAGACCGAACACCGGGGAGCTGTTTTTT.

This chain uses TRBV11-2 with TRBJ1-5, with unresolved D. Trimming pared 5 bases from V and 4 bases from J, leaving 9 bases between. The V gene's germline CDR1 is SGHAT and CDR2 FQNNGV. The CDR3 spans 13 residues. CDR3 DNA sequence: TGTGCCAGCAGCCCTCAGTATAATCAGCCCCAGCATTTT. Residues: CASSPQYNQPQHF.

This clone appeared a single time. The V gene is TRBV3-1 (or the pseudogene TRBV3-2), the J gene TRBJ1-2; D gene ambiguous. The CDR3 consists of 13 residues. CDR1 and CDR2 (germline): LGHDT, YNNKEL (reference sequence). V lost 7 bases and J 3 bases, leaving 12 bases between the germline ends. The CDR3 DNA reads TGTGCCAGCACCCATGGGCCGGACTATGGCTACACCTTC. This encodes CASTHGPDYGYTF.

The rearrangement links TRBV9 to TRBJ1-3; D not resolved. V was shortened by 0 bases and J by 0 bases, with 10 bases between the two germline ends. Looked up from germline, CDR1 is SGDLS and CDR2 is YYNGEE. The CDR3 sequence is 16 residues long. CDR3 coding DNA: TGTGCCAGCAGCGTAGCGAACACCGACTCTGGAAACACCATATATTTT. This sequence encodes CASSVANTDSGNTIYF.

The CDR3 reads CASSRTGGPLSGYTF. CDR3 DNA sequence: TGTGCCAGCAGCCGCACAGGGGGGCCATTATCGGGCTACACCTTC. The chain employs TRBV7-2 and TRBJ1-2; 8 nucleotides line up with TRBD1. V was clipped by 5 bases and J by 8 bases; unmatched bases: 13. CDR1 and CDR2 (germline): SGHTA, FQGNSA. The CDR3 consists of 15 residues.

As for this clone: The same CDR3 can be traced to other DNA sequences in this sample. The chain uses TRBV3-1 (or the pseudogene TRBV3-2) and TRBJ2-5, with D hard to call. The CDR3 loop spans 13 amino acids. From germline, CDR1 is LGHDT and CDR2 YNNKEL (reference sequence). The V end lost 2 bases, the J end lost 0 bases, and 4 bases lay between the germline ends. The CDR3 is CASSQRNQETQYF. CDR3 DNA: TGTGCCAGCAGCCAAAGGAACCAAGAGACCCAGTACTTC.

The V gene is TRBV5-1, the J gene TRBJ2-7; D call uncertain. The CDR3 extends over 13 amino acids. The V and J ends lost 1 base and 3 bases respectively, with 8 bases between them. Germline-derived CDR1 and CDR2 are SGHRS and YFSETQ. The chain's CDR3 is CASSLHGDYEQYF. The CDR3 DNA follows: TGCGCCAGCAGCTTGCACGGAGACTACGAGCAGTACTTC.

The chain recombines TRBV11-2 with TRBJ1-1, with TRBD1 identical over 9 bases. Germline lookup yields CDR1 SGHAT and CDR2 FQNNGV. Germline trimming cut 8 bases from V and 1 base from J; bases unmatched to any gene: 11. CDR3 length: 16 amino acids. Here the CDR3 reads CASGQGIRMGNTEAFF. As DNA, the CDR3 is TGTGCCAGCGGACAGGGGATTCGGATGGGGAACACTGAAGCTTTCTTT.

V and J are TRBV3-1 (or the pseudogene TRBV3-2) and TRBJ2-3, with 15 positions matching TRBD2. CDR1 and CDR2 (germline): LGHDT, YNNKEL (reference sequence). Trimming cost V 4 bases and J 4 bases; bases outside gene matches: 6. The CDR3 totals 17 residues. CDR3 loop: CASSRTSGGAGPDTQYF. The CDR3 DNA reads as TGTGCCAGCAGCCGGACTAGCGGGGGGGCGGGCCCAGATACGCAGTATTTT.

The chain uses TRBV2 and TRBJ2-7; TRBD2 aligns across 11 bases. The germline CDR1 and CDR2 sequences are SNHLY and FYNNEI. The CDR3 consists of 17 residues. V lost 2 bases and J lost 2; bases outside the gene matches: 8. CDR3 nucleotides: TGTGCCAGCAGTGAAAGTGGACTAGCGGGTTATACCTACGAGCAGTACTTC. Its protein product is CASSESGLAGYTYEQYF.

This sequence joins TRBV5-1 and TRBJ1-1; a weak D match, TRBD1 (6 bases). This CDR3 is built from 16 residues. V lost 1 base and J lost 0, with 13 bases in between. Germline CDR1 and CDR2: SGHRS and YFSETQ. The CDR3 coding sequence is TGCGCCAGCAGCTTGCAGGGGATGACCATGAACACTGAAGCTTTCTTT. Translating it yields CASSLQGMTMNTEAFF. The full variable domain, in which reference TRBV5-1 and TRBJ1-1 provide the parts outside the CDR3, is KAGVTQTPRYLIKTRGQQVTLSCSPISGHRSVSWYQQTPGQGLQFLFEYFSETQRNKGNFPGRFSGRQFSNSRSEMNVSTLELGDSALYLCASSLQGMTMNTEAFFGQGTRLTVV.

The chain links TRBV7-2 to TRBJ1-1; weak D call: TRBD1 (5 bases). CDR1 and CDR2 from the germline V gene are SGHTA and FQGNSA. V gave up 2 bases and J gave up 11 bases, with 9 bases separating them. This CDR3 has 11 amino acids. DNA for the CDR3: TGTGCCAGCAGCTTATGGGGGGAGGCTTTCTTT. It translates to CASSLWGEAFF.

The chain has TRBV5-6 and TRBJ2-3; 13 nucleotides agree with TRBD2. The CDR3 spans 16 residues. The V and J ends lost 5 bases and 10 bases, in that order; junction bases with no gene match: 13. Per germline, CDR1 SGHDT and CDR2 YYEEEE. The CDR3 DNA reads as TGTGCCAGCAGGGATTCTATGACTAGCGGGGGGCAGGCGCAGTATTTT. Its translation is CASRDSMTSGGQAQYF.

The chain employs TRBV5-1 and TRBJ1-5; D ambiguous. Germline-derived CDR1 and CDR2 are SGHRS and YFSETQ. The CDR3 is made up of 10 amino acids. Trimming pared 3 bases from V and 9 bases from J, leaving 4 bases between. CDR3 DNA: TGCGCCAGCAGCTCAGGGCCCCAGCATTTT. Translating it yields CASSSGPQHF. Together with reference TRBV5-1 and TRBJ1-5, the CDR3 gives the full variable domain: KAGVTQTPRYLIKTRGQQVTLSCSPISGHRSVSWYQQTPGQGLQFLFEYFSETQRNKGNFPGRFSGRQFSNSRSEMNVSTLELGDSALYLCASSSGPQHFGDGTRLSIL.

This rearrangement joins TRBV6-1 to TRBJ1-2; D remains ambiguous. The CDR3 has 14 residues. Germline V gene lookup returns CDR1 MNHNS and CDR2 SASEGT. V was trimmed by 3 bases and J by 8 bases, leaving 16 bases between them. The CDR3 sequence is CASSDYSASDGYTF. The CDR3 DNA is TGTGCCAGCAGTGATTATTCAGCCTCGGACGGCTACACCTTC.

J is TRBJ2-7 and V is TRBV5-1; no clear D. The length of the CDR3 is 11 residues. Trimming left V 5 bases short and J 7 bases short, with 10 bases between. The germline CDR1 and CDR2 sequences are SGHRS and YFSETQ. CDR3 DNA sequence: TGCGCCAGCAGTTCTCAGGTTGAGCAGTACTTC. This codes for CASSSQVEQYF.

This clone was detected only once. The CDR3 is CASSQGTGGCTDTQYF. The CDR3 DNA is TGTGCCAGCAGCCAGGGGACAGGGGGATGCACAGATACGCAGTATTTT. V gene TRBV14 combines with J gene TRBJ2-3; TRBD1 aligns across 11 bases. Unmatched junction bases numbered 3, after V lost 3 bases and J lost 1 base. Per germline, CDR1 SGHDN and CDR2 FVKESK. The CDR3 loop spans 16 amino acids.

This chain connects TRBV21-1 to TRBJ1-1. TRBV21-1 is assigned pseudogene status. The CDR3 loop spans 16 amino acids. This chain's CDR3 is CASSKALSDRDTEAFF. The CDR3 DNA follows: TGTGCCAGCAGCAAAGCATTGAGCGATCGGGACACTGAAGCTTTCTTT.

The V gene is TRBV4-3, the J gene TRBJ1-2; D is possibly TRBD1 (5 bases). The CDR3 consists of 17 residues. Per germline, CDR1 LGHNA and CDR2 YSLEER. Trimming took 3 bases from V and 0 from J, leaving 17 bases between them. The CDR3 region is CASSHGTGTVANYGYTF. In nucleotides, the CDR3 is TGCGCCAGCAGCCACGGTACCGGGACGGTAGCTAACTATGGCTACACCTTC.

The CDR3 loop reads CASSLDENTEAFF. The CDR3 DNA follows: TGTGCCAGCAGTTTAGATGAGAACACTGAAGCTTTCTTT. The gene calls are TRBV12-3 or TRBV12-4 and TRBJ1-1, with D uncertain. The CDR3 has 13 amino acids. Trimming pared 1 base from V and 1 base from J, leaving 4 bases between.

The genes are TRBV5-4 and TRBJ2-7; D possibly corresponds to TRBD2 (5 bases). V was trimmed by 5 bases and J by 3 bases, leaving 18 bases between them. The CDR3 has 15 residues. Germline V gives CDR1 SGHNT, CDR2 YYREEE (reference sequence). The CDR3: CASSRESGRGYEQYF. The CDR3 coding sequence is TGTGCCAGCAGTCGCGAAAGCGGACGGGGCTACGAGCAGTACTTC.

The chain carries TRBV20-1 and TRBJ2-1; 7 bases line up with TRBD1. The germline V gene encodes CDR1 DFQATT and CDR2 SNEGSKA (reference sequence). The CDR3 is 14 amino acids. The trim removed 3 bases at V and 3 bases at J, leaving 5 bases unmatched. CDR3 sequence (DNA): TGCAGTGCTAGTACCGGGACAGTCTACAATGAGCAGTTCTTC. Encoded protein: CSASTGTVYNEQFF.

CDR3 sequence: CASSPYLVGTSGNTIYF. In nucleotides, the CDR3 is TGCGCCAGCAGCCCCTATTTAGTAGGCACCTCTGGAAACACCATATATTTT. The chain carries TRBV5-1 and TRBJ1-3, with D uncertain. This CDR3 contains 17 residues. The V gene lost 4 bases and the J gene lost 0 bases, with 17 bases spanning the gap. CDR1 and CDR2 from the germline V gene are SGHRS and YFSETQ.

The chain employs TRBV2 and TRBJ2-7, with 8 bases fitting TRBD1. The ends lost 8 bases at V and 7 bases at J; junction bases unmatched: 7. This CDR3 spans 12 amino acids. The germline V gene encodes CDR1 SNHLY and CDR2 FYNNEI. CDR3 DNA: TGTGCCAGCGGAAGACAGGGGTGGGAGCAGTACTTC. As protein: CASGRQGWEQYF.

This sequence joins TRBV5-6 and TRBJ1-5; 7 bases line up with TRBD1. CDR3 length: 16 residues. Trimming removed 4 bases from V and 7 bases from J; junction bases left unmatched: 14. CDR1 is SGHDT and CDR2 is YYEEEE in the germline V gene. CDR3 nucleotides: TGTGCCAGCAGCCTTACCCGACAGGGAATAAACCAGCCCCAGCATTTT. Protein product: CASSLTRQGINQPQHF.